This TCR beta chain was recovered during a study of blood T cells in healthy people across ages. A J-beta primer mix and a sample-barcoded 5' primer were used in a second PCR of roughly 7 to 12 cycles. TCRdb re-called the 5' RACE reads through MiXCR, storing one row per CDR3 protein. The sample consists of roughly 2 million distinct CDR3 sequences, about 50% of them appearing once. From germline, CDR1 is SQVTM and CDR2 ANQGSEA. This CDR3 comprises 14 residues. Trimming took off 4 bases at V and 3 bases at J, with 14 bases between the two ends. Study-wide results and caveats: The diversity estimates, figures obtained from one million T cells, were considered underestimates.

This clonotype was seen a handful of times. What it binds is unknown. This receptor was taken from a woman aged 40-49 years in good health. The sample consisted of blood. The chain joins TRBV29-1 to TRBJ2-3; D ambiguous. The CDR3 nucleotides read TGCAGCGTTGTGTCCCCAATATGGACAGATACGCAGTATTTT. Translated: CSVVSPIWTDTQYF.